This is a list of T cell receptor beta chains from one sample in a study of T cells after yellow fever vaccination. One entry per CDR3 protein, called by TCRdb with MiXCR from the 5' RACE reads. The sample contains some 670,000 distinct CDR3 sequences, around 12% of which appear only once. Sequencing was performed on PBMCs, taken on the day of the yellow fever booster vaccination. These TCRs come from a man aged 30 to 45 who received the YFV17D yellow fever vaccine. Each CDR3 is given with its conserved first and last residue. The order of the fields is V gene, D gene, J gene, clone size, CDR3 DNA, CDR3 protein. The D gene is left open where the match is weak. Clone size is stated in some rows and not others, as once, few, many or a class when expanded.

TRBV5-1	TRBD1	TRBJ1-2	.	TGCGCCAGCAGCCCGGGGGACAGTCCTGGCTACACCTTC	CASSPGDSPGYTF
TRBV11-2	.	TRBJ2-3	many	TGTGCCAGCAGCCCCATGGATACGCAGTATTTT	CASSPMDTQYF
TRBV5-1	TRBD2	TRBJ2-7	few	TGCGCCAGCAGCTTGGTTTTGGCGGGACTAGCGGGATTCGAGCAGTACTTC	CASSLVLAGLAGFEQYF
TRBV4-3	.	TRBJ2-7	few	TGCGCCAGCAGCCCCCCCGAGCATGTCGAGCAGTACTTC	CASSPPEHVEQYF
TRBV28	.	TRBJ2-7	many	TGTGCCAGCAGTGGGGAATCCTACGAGCAGTACTTC	CASSGESYEQYF
TRBV15	.	TRBJ2-3	.	TGTGCCACCAGCAGAGGACCCGGGAGCACAGATACGCAGTATTTT	CATSRGPGSTDTQYF
TRBV11-2	.	TRBJ2-1	few	TGTGCCAGCAGCTTGGCCCAGGGGCAGCAGTTCTTC	CASSLAQGQQFF
TRBV9	.	TRBJ2-1	.	TGTGCCAGCAGCCCCCCGGTGGGGGGTTCCTACAATGAGCAGTTCTTC	CASSPPVGGSYNEQFF
TRBV18	.	TRBJ2-7	.	TGTGCCAGCCGGAACGAGCAGTACTTC	CASRNEQYF
TRBV7-2	TRBD1	TRBJ1-2	.	TGTGCCAGCAGCGCGCCACAGGGGTTGGGGTATGGCTACACCTTC	CASSAPQGLGYGYTF
TRBV10-3	.	TRBJ2-5	.	TGTGCCATCGGAACAGGGATCCAAGAGACCCAGTACTTC	CAIGTGIQETQYF
TRBV7-2	TRBD2	TRBJ2-7	few	TGTGCCAGCAGCTTAGTGACTAGCGGGACATCCTACGAGCAGTACTTC	CASSLVTSGTSYEQYF
TRBV20-1	.	TRBJ2-1	many	TGCAGTGCCCACGATACATCCTACAATGAGCAGTTCTTC	CSAHDTSYNEQFF
TRBV12-3/TRBV12-4	TRBD2	TRBJ2-7	few	TGTGCCAGCAGTTTGTCAGGGACTAGCGGGTACGAGCAGTACTTC	CASSLSGTSGYEQYF
TRBV28	.	TRBJ2-7	.	TGTGCCAGCAGTTTACAGGGGCCGGGTGGCTACGAGCAGTACTTC	CASSLQGPGGYEQYF
TRBV11-2	.	TRBJ2-1	.	TGTGCCAGCAGCTTAGTACTCGTCTACAATGAGCAGTTCTTC	CASSLVLVYNEQFF
TRBV10-2	.	TRBJ2-3	.	TGCGCCAGCAGTGAGTCCGCTCAGGGAACGCAGTATTTT	CASSESAQGTQYF
TRBV20-1	.	TRBJ1-5	few	TGCAGTGCTAATCCACCGGGACCAAATCAGCCCCAGCATTTT	CSANPPGPNQPQHF
TRBV29-1	.	TRBJ1-5	many	TGCAGCGTGGCAGGACAGCAGAATCAGCCCCAGCATTTT	CSVAGQQNQPQHF
TRBV27	TRBD2	TRBJ2-1	.	TGTGCCAGCAGTTTGGGACTAGCGGGAGTCCTTGAGCAGTTCTTC	CASSLGLAGVLEQFF
TRBV27	.	TRBJ1-5	.	TGTGCCAGCAGTTCCACAGGTTTCGGTCAGCCCCAGCATTTT	CASSSTGFGQPQHF
TRBV7-9	.	TRBJ1-4	.	TGTGCCAGCAGCTCCGGCCAAGCTAATGAAAAACTGTTTTTT	CASSSGQANEKLFF
TRBV29-1	.	TRBJ2-1	few	TGCAGCGTTGAGGGATCTGGGTACAATGAGCAGTTCTTC	CSVEGSGYNEQFF
TRBV7-9	TRBD2	TRBJ2-7	.	TGTGCCAGCAGCCCACCCACTAGCGGTAACTCCTACGAGCAGTACTTC	CASSPPTSGNSYEQYF
TRBV28	TRBD1	TRBJ1-4	.	TGTGCCAGCAGCCCAGCCGGACAGGGAGGAGAAAAACTGTTTTTT	CASSPAGQGGEKLFF
TRBV5-1	TRBD1	TRBJ2-5	few	TGCGCCAGCAGAGTTCAAGGACAGGCGCAAGAGACCCAGTACTTC	CASRVQGQAQETQYF
TRBV27	TRBD2	TRBJ2-1	many	TGTGCCAGCAGTATTCGCCGGGGGGACGGGAATGAGCAGTTCTTC	CASSIRRGDGNEQFF
TRBV5-4	.	TRBJ2-5	.	TGTGCCAGCAGCTTCGGGGCGGCGGGGGAGACCCAGTACTTC	CASSFGAAGETQYF
TRBV6-4	.	TRBJ1-1	.	TGTGCCAGCAGTGACAGGGGAGGCACTGAAGCTTTCTTT	CASSDRGGTEAFF
TRBV20-1	TRBD1	TRBJ1-5	.	TGCAGTGCCAACCCCGGGACAGGCAATCAGCCCCAGCATTTT	CSANPGTGNQPQHF
TRBV7-2	.	TRBJ2-7	many	TGTGCCAGCAGCGTGGACCGTTACTCCTACGAGCAGTACTTC	CASSVDRYSYEQYF
TRBV20-1	TRBD2	TRBJ2-1	many	TGCAGTGCTGGAACTAGCGGAGGGTACAATGAGCAGTTCTTC	CSAGTSGGYNEQFF
TRBV5-5	.	TRBJ2-7	many	TGTGCCAGCAGCAGGGGACGGATGACCGACTACGAGCAGTACTTC	CASSRGRMTDYEQYF
TRBV3-1	.	TRBJ2-7	many	TGTGCCAGCAGCGTCAGAGACCCCTACGAGCAGTACTTC	CASSVRDPYEQYF
TRBV12-3/TRBV12-4	TRBD1	TRBJ2-3	.	TGTGCCAGCAGTTTAGGGGGACAGGGAAGTGGGGATACGCAGTATTTT	CASSLGGQGSGDTQYF
TRBV2	.	TRBJ1-6	many	TGTGCCAGCAGTGAGGGTTCACCCCTCCACTTT	CASSEGSPLHF
TRBV5-1	.	TRBJ2-7	many	TGCGCCAGCAGCTTGGTGGGGGGAGAGACCTACGAGCAGTACTTC	CASSLVGGETYEQYF
TRBV12-3/TRBV12-4	.	TRBJ2-1	once	TGTGCCAGCGAGGTCAGCTCCCAGTACAATGATGAGCAGTTCTTC	CASEVSSQYNDEQFF
TRBV3-1	.	TRBJ1-1	few	TGTGCCAGCAGCCGACTGACGGGGCGGAACACTGAAGCTTTCTTT	CASSRLTGRNTEAFF
TRBV19	TRBD2	TRBJ2-3	.	TGTGCCAGTAGTAGCGGGAGGTTCCGAGATACGCAGTATTTT	CASSSGRFRDTQYF
TRBV12-3/TRBV12-4	.	TRBJ2-4	many	TGTGCCAGCAACCAGGGTCTAGCCAAAAACATTCAGTACTTC	CASNQGLAKNIQYF